The TCR beta chain described here comes from a study of technical replicates of blood from a handful of donors. V shed 2 bases and J shed 4 bases, with 6 bases lying between them. Germline CDR1 reads MNHEY; CDR2 reads SMNVEV (reference sequence). This CDR3 has 13 amino acids. TCRdb's table, derived via immunoSEQ multiplex PCR, lists solely in-frame clones and lacks some. The sample contains around 98,000 clones, more than 90% of which appear only once. The receptor was derived from a human donor in good health. Sequencing was done on a sample of T cells isolated from PBMCs. V gene TRBV27 combines with J gene TRBJ2-1; tentative D call: TRBD2 (5 bases). The CDR3 region is CASSLGGYNEQFF. CDR3 DNA sequence: TGTGCCAGCAGTTTAGGCGGGTACAATGAGCAGTTCTTC.